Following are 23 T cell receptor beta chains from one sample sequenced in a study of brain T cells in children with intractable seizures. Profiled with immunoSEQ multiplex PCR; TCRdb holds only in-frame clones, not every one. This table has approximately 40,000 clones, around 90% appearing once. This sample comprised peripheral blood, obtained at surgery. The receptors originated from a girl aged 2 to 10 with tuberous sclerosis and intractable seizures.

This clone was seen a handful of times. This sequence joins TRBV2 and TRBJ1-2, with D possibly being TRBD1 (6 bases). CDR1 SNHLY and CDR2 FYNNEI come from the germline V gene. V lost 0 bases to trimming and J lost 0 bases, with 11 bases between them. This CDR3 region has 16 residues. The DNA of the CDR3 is TGTGCCAGCAGTGAAGCGCAGGGGCGAGCTAACTATGGCTACACCTTC. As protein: CASSEAQGRANYGYTF.

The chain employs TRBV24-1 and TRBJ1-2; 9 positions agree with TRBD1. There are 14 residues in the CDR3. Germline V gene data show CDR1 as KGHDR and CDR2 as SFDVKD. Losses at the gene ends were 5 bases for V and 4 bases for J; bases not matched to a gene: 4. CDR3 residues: CATSASDRGYGYTF. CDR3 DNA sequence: TGTGCCACCAGTGCCTCGGACAGGGGCTATGGCTACACCTTC.

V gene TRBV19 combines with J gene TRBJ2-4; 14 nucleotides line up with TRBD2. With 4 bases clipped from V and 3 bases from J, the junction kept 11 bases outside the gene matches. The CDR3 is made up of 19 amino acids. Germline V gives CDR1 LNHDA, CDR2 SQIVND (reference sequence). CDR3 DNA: TGTGCCAGTAGTACCCATGGACTAGCGGGGGGCTTTGGCAAAAACATTCAGTACTTC. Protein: CASSTHGLAGGFGKNIQYF.

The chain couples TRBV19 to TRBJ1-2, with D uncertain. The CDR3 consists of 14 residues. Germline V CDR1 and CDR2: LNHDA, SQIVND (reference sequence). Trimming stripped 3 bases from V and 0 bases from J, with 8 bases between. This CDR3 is CASSIREANYGYTF. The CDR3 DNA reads TGTGCCAGTAGTATCCGAGAAGCTAACTATGGCTACACCTTC.

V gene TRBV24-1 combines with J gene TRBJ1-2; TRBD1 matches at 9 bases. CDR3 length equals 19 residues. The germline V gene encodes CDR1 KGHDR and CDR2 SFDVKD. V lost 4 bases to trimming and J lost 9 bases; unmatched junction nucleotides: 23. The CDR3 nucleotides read TGTGCCACCAGTGAACGGACAGGGGTACCAATTCTTTGTTTTTCGCGCTACACCTTC. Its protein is CATSERTGVPILCFSRYTF.

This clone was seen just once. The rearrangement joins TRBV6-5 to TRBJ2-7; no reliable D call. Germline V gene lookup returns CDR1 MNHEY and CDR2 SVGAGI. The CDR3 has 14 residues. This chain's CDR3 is CVSSGREMSYEQYV. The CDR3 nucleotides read TGTGTCAGCTCTGGTAGGGAAATGTCCTACGAGCAGTACGTC.

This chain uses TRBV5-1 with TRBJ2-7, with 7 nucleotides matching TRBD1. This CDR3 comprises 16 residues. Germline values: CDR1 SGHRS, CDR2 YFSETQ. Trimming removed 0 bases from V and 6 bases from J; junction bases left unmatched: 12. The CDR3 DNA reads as TGCGCCAGCAGCTTGGAGGAATTGCAGGGGGATTTCGAGCAGTACTTC. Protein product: CASSLEELQGDFEQYF.

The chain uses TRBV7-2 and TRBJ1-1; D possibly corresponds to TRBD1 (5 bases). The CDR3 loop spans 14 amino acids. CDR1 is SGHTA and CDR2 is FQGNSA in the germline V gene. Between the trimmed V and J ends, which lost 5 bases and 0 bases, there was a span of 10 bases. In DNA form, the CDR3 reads TGTGCCAGCAGCCCCTCACAGGTGAACACTGAAGCTTTCTTT. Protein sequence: CASSPSQVNTEAFF.

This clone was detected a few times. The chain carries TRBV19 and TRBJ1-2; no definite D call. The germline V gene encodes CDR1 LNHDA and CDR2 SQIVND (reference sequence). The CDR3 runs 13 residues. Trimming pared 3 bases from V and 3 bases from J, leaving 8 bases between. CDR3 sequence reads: CASSIPGDYGYTF. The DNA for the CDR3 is TGTGCCAGTAGTATTCCCGGGGACTATGGCTACACCTTC. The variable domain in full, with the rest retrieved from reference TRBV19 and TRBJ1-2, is DGGITQSPKYLFRKEGQNVTLSCEQNLNHDAMYWYRQDPGQGLRLIYYSQIVNDFQKGDIAEGYSVSREKKESFPLTVTSAQKNPTAFYLCASSIPGDYGYTFGSGTRLTVV.

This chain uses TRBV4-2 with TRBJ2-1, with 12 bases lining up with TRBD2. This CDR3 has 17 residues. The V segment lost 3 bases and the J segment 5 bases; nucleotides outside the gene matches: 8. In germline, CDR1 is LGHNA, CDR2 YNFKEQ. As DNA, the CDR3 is TGTGCCAGCAGCCACGAACCCCGACTAGCGGGGGACAATGAGCAGTTCTTC. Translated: CASSHEPRLAGDNEQFF.

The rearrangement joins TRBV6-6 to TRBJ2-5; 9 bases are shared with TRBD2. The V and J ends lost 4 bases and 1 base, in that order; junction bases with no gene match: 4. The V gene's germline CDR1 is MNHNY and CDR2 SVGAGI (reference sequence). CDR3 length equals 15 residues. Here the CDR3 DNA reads TGTGCCAGCAGTTGGGCGGGGGGGGCCCAAGAGACCCAGTACTTC. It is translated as CASSWAGGAQETQYF.

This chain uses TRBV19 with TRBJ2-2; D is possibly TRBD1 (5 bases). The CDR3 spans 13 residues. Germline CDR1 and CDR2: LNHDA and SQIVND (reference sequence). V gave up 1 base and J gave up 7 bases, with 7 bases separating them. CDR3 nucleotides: TGTGCCAGTAGTATAGGAGGACACGGGGAGCTGTTTTTT. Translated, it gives CASSIGGHGELFF.

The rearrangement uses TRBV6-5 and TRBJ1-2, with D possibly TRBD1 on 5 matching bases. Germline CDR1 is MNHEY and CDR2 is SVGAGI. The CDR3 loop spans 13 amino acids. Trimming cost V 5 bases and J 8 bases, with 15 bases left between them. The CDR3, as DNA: TGTGCCAGCAGTCCCGGGACCGAGCGCGGCTACACCTTC. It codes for CASSPGTERGYTF.

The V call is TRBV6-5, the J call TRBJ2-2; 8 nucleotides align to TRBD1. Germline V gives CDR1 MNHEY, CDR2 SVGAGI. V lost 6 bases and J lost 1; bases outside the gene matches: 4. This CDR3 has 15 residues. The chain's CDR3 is CASRQDRGNTGELFF. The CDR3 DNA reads TGTGCCAGCAGACAAGACAGGGGGAACACCGGGGAGCTGTTTTTT.

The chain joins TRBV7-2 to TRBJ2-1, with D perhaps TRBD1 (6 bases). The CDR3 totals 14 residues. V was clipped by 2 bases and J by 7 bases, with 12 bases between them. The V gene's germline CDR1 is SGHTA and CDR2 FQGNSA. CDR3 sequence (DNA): TGTGCCAGCAGCTTACAGGACAGAAGAAATGAGCAGTTCTTC. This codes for CASSLQDRRNEQFF.

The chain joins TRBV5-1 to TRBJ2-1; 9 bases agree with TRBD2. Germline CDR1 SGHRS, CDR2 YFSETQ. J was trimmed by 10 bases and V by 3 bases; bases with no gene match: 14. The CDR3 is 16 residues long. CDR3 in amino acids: CASSCCVAGAQGEQFF. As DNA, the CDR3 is TGCGCCAGCAGCTGCTGCGTAGCGGGGGCCCAAGGGGAGCAGTTCTTC.

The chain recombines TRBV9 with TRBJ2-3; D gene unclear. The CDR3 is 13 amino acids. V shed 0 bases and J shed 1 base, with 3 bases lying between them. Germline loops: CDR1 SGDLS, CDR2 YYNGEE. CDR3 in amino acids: CASSVGGTDTQYF. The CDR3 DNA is TGTGCCAGCAGCGTAGGGGGCACAGATACGCAGTATTTT.

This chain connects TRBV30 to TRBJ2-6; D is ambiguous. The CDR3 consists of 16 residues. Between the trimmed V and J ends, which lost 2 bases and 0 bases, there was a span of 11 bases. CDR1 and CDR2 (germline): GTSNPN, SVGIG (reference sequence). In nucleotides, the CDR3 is TGTGCCTGGAGTACGGACCCGGGCTCTGGGGCCAACGTCCTGACTTTC. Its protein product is CAWSTDPGSGANVLTF.

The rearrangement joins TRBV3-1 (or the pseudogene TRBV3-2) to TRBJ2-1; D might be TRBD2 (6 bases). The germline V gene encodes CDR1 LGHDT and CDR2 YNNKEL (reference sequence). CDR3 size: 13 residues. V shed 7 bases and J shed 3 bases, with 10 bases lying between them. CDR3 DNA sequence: TGTGCCAGCACCTGGACTAACTACAATGAGCAGTTCTTC. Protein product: CASTWTNYNEQFF.

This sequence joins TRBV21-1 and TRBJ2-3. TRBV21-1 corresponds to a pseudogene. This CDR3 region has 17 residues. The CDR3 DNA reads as TGTGCCAGCACCAAAGTTGGCTGGGTCCAAGCACAATGTACGCAGTATTTT. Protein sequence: CASTKVGWVQAQCTQYF.

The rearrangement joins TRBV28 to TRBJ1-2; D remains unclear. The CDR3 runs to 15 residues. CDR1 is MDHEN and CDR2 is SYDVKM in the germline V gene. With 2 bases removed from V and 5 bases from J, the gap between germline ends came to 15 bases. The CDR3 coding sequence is TGTGCCAGCAGTTTAGTCCCAACGAGCCAGTATGGCTACACCTTC. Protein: CASSLVPTSQYGYTF.

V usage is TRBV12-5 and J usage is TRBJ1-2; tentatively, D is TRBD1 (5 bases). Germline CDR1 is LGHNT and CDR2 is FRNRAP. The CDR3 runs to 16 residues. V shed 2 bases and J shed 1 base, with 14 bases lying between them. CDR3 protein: CASGLSVGDHNYGYTF. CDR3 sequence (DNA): TGTGCTAGTGGTTTGTCGGTCGGGGACCATAACTATGGCTACACCTTC.

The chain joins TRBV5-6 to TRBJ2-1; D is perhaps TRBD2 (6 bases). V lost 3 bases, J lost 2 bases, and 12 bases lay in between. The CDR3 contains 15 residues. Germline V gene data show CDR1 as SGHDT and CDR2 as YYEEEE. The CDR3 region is CASSWGPGAYNEQFF. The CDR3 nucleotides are TGTGCCAGCAGCTGGGGTCCGGGAGCCTACAATGAGCAGTTCTTC. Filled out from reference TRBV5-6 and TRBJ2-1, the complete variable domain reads DAGVTQSPTHLIKTRGQQVTLRCSPKSGHDTVSWYQQALGQGPQFIFQYYEEEERQRGNFPDRFSGHQFPNYSSELNVNALLLGDSALYLCASSWGPGAYNEQFFGPGTRLTVL.